What follows describes a single TCR beta chain. The repertoire was sequenced with immunoSEQ multiplex PCR; TCRdb's copy has only in-frame clones and lacks some. The table lists some 190,000 clones, roughly 88% of them singletons. CDR3 length: 14 residues. CDR1 SGHRS and CDR2 YFSETQ come from the germline V gene. The trim removed 4 bases at V and 7 bases at J, leaving 7 bases unmatched. This sample stems from a study of blood T cell repertoires in COVID-19. Study summary: Specimens from acute and convalescent COVID-19 originated in the United States, Italy and Spain.

The J gene is TRBJ1-2, the V gene TRBV5-1, with TRBD1 matching 10 bases. The sequencing sample was made of peripheral blood. The origin of this receptor is a man older than 75 with COVID-19, enrolled during active disease. The chain's CDR3 is CASSHSGTGVGYTF. The CDR3 coding sequence is TGCGCCAGCAGCCACTCCGGGACAGGGGTTGGCTACACCTTC.